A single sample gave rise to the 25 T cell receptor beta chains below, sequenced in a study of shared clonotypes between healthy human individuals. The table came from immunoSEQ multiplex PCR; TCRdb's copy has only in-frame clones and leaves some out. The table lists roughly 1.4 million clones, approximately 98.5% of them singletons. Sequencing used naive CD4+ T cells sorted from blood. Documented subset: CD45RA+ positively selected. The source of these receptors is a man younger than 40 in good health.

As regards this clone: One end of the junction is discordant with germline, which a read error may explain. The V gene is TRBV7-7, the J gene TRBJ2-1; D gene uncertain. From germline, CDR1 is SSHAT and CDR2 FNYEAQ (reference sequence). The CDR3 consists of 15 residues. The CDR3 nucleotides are TGTGCTAGCAGCCGCACTACCAGCCACTACAATGAGCAGTTCTTC. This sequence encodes CASSRTTSHYNEQFF.

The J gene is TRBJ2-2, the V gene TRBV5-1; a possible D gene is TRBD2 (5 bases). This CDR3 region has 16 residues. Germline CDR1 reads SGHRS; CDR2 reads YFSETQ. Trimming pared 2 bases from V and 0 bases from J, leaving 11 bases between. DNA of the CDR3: TGCGCCAGCAGCTTCTCAGCGGTCGCGAACACCGGGGAGCTGTTTTTT. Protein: CASSFSAVANTGELFF.

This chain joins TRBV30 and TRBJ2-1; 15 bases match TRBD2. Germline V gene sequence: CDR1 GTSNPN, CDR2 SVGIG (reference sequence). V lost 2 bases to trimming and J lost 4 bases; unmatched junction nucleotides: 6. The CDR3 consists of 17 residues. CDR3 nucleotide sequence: TGTGCCTGGAGTACGGGACTAGCGGGGGGACCTTACAATGAGCAGTTCTTC. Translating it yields CAWSTGLAGGPYNEQFF.

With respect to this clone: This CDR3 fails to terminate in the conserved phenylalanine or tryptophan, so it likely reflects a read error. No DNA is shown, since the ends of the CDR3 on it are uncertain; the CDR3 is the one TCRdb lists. CDR3 residues: CASSLKKG. The J gene is TRBJ2-3, the V gene TRBV5-5. The CDR3 is 8 amino acids in total, end residues counted. Germline-derived CDR1 and CDR2 are SGHKS and YYEKEE (reference sequence).

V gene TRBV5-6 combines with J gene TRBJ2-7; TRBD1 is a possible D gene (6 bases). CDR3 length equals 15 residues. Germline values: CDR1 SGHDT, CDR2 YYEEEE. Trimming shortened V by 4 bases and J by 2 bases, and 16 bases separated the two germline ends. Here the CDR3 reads CASSPYLGQTYEQYF. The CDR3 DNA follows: TGTGCCAGCAGCCCTTACCTGGGACAAACCTACGAGCAGTACTTC. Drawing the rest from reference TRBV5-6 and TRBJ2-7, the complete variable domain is DAGVTQSPTHLIKTRGQQVTLRCSPKSGHDTVSWYQQALGQGPQFIFQYYEEEERQRGNFPDRFSGHQFPNYSSELNVNALLLGDSALYLCASSPYLGQTYEQYFGPGTRLTVT.

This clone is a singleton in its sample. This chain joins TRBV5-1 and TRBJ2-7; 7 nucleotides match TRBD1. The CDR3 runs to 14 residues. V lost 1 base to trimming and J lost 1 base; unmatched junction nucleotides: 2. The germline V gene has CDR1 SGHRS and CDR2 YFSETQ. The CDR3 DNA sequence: TGCGCCAGCAGCTTGCAGGGACAGTCCTACGAGCAGTACTTC. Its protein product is CASSLQGQSYEQYF.

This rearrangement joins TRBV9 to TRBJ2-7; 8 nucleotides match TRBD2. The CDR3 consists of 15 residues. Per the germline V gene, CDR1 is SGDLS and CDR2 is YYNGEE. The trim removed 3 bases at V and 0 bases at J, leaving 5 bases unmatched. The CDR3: CASSGGGRSSYEQYF. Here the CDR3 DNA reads TGTGCCAGCAGCGGGGGCGGGAGGAGCTCCTACGAGCAGTACTTC.

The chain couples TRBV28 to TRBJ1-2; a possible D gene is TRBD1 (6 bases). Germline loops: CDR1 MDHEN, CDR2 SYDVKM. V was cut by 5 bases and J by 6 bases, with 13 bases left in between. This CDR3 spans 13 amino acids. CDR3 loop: CASSAKGHHGYTF. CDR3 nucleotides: TGTGCCAGCAGTGCAAAGGGACACCATGGCTACACCTTC.

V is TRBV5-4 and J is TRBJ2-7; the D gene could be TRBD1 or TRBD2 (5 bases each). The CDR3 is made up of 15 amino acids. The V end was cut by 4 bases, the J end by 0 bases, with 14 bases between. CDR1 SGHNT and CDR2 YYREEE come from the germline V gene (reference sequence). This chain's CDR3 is CASSPRDRSSYEQYF. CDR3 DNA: TGTGCCAGCAGCCCCAGGGACCGTAGCTCCTACGAGCAGTACTTC.

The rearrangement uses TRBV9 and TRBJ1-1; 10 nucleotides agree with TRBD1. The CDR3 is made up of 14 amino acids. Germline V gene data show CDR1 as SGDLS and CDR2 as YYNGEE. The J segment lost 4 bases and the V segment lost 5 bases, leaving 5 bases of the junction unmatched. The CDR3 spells CASSGQGEGTEAFF. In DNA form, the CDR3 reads TGTGCCAGCAGTGGACAGGGGGAGGGCACTGAAGCTTTCTTT.

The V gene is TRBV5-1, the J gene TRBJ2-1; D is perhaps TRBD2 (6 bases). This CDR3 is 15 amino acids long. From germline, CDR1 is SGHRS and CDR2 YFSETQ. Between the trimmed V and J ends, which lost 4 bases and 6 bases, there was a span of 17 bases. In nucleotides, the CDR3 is TGCGCCAGCAGCCCCGCTAGCGCGGGCAGCAATGAGCAGTTCTTC. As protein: CASSPASAGSNEQFF.

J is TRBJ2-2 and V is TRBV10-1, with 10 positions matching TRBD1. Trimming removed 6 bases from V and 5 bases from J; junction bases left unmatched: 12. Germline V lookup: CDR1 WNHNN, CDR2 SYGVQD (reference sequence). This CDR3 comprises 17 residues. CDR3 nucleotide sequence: TGCGCCAGCAGAGTCGGACCGGGACAGGGGTTAACCGGGGAGCTGTTTTTT. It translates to CASRVGPGQGLTGELFF.

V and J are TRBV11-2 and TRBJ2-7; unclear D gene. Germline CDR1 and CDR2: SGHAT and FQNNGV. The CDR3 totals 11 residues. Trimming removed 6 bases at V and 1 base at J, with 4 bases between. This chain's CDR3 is CASRSSYEQYF. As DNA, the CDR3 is TGTGCCAGCAGGTCGTCCTACGAGCAGTACTTC.

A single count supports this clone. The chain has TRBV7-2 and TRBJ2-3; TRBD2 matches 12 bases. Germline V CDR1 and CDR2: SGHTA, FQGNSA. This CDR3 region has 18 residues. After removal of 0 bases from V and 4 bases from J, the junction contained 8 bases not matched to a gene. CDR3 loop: CASSLAPLGLAGADTQYF. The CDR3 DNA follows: TGTGCCAGCAGCTTAGCTCCATTGGGACTAGCGGGTGCAGATACGCAGTATTTT.

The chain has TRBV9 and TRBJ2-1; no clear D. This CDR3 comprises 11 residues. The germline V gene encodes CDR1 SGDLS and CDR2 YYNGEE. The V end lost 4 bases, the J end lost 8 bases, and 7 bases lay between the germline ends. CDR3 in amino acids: CASSLVHEQFF. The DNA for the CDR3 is TGTGCCAGCAGCTTAGTCCATGAGCAGTTCTTC.

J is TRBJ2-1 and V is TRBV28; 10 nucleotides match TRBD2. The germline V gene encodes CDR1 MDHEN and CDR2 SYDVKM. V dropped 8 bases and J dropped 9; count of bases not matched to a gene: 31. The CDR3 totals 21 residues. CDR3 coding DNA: TGTGCCAGCCGGACGGGACAGGCGCAGGGACTAGCGCCAATACTGGGGGGTGAGCAGTTCTTC. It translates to CASRTGQAQGLAPILGGEQFF.

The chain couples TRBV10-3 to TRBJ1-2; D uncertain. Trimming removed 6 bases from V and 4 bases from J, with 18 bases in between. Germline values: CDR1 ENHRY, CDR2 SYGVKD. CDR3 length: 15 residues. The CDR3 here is CAIRSQSGSSYGYTF. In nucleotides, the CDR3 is TGTGCCATCAGGAGCCAGTCGGGGTCTAGCTATGGCTACACCTTC.

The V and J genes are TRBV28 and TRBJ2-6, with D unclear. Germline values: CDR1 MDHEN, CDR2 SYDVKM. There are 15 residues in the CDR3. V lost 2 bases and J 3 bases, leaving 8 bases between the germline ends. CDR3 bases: TGTGCCAGCAGTTTACGGCCTCTTGGGGCCAACGTCCTGACTTTC. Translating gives CASSLRPLGANVLTF.

The CDR3 sequence: CASSLAPGGLHAFF. CDR3 sequence (DNA): TGTGCCAGCAGCTTAGCGCCCGGGGGTCTCCACGCTTTCTTT. The J gene is TRBJ1-1, the V gene TRBV7-6, with D possibly matching TRBD1 (5 bases). The V gene lost 0 bases and the J gene lost 11 bases, with 16 bases spanning the gap. Germline assignment: CDR1 SGHVS and CDR2 FNYEAQ. The CDR3 runs 14 residues. Based on the CDR3 plus reference TRBV7-6 and TRBJ1-1, the full variable domain is GAGVSQSPRYKVTKRGQDVALRCDPISGHVSLYWYRQALGQGPEFLTYFNYEAQQDKSGLPNDRFSAERPEGSISTLTIQRTEQRDSAMYRCASSLAPGGLHAFFGQGTRLTVV.

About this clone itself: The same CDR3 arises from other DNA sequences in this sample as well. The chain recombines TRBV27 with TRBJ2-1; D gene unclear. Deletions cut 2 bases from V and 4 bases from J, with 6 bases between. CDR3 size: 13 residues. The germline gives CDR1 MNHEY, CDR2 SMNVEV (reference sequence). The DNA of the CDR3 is TGTGCCAGCAGTTTAGGGCAGTACAATGAGCAGTTCTTC. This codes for CASSLGQYNEQFF.

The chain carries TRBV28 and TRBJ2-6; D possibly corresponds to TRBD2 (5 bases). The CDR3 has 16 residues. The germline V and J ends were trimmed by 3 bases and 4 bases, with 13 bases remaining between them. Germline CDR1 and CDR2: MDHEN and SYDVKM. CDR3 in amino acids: CASSFTGIGGANVLTF. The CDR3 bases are TGTGCCAGCAGTTTCACCGGGATCGGGGGGGCCAACGTCCTGACTTTC.

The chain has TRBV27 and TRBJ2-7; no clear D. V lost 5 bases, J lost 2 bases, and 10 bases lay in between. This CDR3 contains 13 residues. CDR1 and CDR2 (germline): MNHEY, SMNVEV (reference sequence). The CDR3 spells CASSRAAPYEQYF. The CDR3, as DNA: TGTGCCAGCAGTCGAGCTGCCCCCTACGAGCAGTACTTC.

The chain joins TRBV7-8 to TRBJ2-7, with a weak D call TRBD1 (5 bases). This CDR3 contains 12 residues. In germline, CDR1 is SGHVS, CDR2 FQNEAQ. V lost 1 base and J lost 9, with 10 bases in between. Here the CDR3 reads CASSLGGEGQYF. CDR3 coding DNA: TGTGCCAGCAGCTTAGGGGGCGAAGGGCAGTACTTC.

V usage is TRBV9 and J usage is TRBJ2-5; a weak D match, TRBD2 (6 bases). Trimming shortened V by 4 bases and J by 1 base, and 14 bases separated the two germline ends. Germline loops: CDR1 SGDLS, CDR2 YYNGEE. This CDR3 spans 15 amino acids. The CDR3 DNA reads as TGTGCCAGCAGCTCCCAAGGAGCGGGCCAAGAGACCCAGTACTTC. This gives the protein CASSSQGAGQETQYF.

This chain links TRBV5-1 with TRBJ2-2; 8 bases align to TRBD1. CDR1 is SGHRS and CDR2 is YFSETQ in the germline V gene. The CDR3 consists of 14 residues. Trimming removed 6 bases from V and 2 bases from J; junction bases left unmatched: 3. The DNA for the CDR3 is TGCGCCAGCAACGACAGGGGAAACACCGGGGAGCTGTTTTTT. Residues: CASNDRGNTGELFF.